This passage covers 9 T cell receptor beta chains from one sample sequenced in a study of T-cell reconstitution after alpha-beta-depleted transplantation in children. Unique molecular identifiers tagged the TCRbeta library. Using its own MiXCR run on the PCR reads, TCRdb lists one record per CDR3 protein. In the table there are 190,000 or so distinct CDR3 sequences, less than 8% of which are singletons. Sequencing was performed on PBMCs from the stem cell graft donor, taken from the stem cell graft. Receptors were obtained from a human donor who donated a stem cell graft to a child with Wiskott-Aldrich syndrome.

This clonotype was found many times. As DNA, the CDR3 is TGTGCCATCAGTGAGTGGGGGAAGGAAGAGACCCAGTACTTC. It codes for CAISEWGKEETQYF. This rearrangement joins TRBV10-3 to TRBJ2-5; D may be TRBD1 or TRBD2 (5 bases each). The CDR3 totals 14 residues. Looked up from germline, CDR1 is ENHRY and CDR2 is SYGVKD. Trimming cost V 1 base and J 3 bases, with 9 bases left between them.

V gene TRBV7-9 combines with J gene TRBJ2-1; 10 bases fit TRBD2. V shed 1 base, J shed 8 bases, and the junction held 8 bases outside the gene matches. The CDR3 covers 16 residues. Germline lookup yields CDR1 SEHNR and CDR2 FQNEAQ (reference sequence). CDR3 protein: CASSLGMSSGRDEQFF. The CDR3 DNA is TGTGCCAGCAGCTTAGGTATGTCTAGCGGGAGAGATGAGCAGTTCTTC. Based on the CDR3 plus reference TRBV7-9 and TRBJ2-1, the full variable domain is DTGVSQNPRHKITKRGQNVTFRCDPISEHNRLYWYRQTLGQGPEFLTYFQNEAQLEKSRLLSDRFSAERPKGSFSTLEIQRTEQGDSAMYLCASSLGMSSGRDEQFFGPGTRLTVL.

This clonotype was seen many times. The chain links TRBV29-1 to TRBJ2-3; D is possibly TRBD1 (6 bases). V lost 6 bases to trimming and J lost 6 bases, with 13 bases between them. Germline V gene sequence: CDR1 SQVTM, CDR2 ANQGSEA. The CDR3 is 12 residues long. CDR3 sequence reads: CSVLPGHDTQYF. In nucleotides, the CDR3 is TGCAGCGTACTACCGGGACACGATACGCAGTATTTT.

This clonotype occurred many times. This chain joins TRBV7-8 and TRBJ2-1; D may match TRBD1 or TRBD2 (6 bases each). This CDR3 region has 16 residues. The V end lost 6 bases, the J end lost 0 bases, and 15 bases lay between the germline ends. The germline CDR1 and CDR2 sequences are SGHVS and FQNEAQ. The CDR3 region has the DNA TGTGCCAGCAGACAAAGGGGGACTTTCTCCTACAATGAGCAGTTCTTC. Translating gives CASRQRGTFSYNEQFF. Full variable domain (missing parts from reference TRBV7-8 and TRBJ2-1): GAGVSQSPRYKVAKRGQDVALRCDPISGHVSLFWYQQALGQGPEFLTYFQNEAQLDKSGLPSDRFFAERPEGSVSTLKIQRTQQEDSAVYLCASRQRGTFSYNEQFFGPGTRLTVL.

This clonotype occurred many times. The chain uses TRBV10-2 and TRBJ1-1; D not certain. The V and J ends lost 0 bases and 4 bases respectively, with 12 bases between them. The CDR3 is made up of 15 amino acids. In germline, CDR1 is WSHSY, CDR2 SAAADI. For the CDR3, the DNA is TGCGCCAGCAGTGAGTCGCTGGTAGGGTTCACTGAAGCTTTCTTT. Protein: CASSESLVGFTEAFF.

Ten or more counts support this clonotype. This sequence joins TRBV27 and TRBJ2-2; 9 positions agree with TRBD2. Germline-derived CDR1 and CDR2 are MNHEY and SMNVEV (reference sequence). The CDR3 is 15 residues long. The V segment lost 5 bases and the J segment 4 bases; nucleotides outside the gene matches: 5. The CDR3 region is CASSLGGRGTGELFF. CDR3 DNA: TGTGCCAGCAGTCTCGGCGGGAGGGGCACCGGGGAGCTGTTTTTT.

This clonotype was seen repeatedly, ten times or more. This chain links TRBV5-1 with TRBJ2-5; D might be TRBD1 (5 bases). Germline CDR1 is SGHRS and CDR2 is YFSETQ. This CDR3 spans 14 amino acids. Trimming cost V 2 bases and J 1 base, with 9 bases left between them. CDR3 nucleotides: TGCGCCAGCAGCTTCAGGGCAGGCCAAGAGACCCAGTACTTC. As protein: CASSFRAGQETQYF.

The table lists this clonotype with many counts. This rearrangement joins TRBV3-1 to TRBJ2-6; D gene unclear. Trimming took 4 bases from V and 4 from J, leaving 8 bases between them. CDR1 is LGHDT and CDR2 is YNNKEL in the germline V gene (reference sequence). The CDR3 runs 14 residues. The CDR3 coding sequence is TGTGCCAGCAGCCCCGCTGGGGGGGCCAACGTCCTGACTTTC. It is translated as CASSPAGGANVLTF.

In its sample, this clonotype was seen many times. The chain employs TRBV20-1 and TRBJ1-1; TRBD1 is a possible D gene (6 bases). Germline V gene data show CDR1 as DFQATT and CDR2 as SNEGSKA (reference sequence). The CDR3 consists of 14 residues. The V end lost 3 bases, the J end lost 5 bases, and 16 bases lay between the germline ends. The CDR3 nucleotides are TGCAGTGCTAGGTACCAGGGGCCCCGTACTGAAGCTTTCTTT. It codes for CSARYQGPRTEAFF.